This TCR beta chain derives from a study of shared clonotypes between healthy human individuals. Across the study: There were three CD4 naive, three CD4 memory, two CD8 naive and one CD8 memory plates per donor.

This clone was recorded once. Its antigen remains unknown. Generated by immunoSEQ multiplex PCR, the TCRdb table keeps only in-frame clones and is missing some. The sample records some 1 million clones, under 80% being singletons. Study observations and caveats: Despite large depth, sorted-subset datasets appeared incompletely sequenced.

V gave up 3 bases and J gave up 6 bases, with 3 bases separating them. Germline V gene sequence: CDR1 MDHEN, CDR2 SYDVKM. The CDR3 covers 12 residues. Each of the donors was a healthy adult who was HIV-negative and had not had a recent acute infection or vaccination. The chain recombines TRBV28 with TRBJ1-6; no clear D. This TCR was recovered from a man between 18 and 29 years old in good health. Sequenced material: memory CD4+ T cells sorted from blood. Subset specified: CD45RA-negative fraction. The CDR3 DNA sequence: TGTGCCAGCAGTTTGCCTAATTCACCCCTCCACTTT. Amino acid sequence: CASSLPNSPLHF. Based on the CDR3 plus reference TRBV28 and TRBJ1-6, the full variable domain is DVKVTQSSRYLVKRTGEKVFLECVQDMDHENMFWYRQDPGLGLRLIYFSYDVKMKEKGDIPEGYSVSREKKERFSLILESASTNQTSMYLCASSLPNSPLHFGNGTRLTVT.